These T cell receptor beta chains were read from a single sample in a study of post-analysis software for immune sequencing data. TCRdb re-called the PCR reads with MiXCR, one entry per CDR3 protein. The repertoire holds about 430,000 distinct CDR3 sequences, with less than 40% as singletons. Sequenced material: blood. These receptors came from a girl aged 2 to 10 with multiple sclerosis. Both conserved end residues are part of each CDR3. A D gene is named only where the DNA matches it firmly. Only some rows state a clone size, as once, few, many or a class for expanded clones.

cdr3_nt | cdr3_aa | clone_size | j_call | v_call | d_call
TGTGCCACCAGCAGAGTTCGCGAGACTCCGGGGGGCGCAGAGACCCAGTACTTC | CATSRVRETPGGAETQYF | - | TRBJ2-5 | TRBV15 | -
TGCAGCGTTGAAGGGGCACAGGGAGGTCCTAATGAGCAGTTCTTC | CSVEGAQGGPNEQFF | - | TRBJ2-1 | TRBV29-1 | -
TGCGCCAGCAGCCCACAGGGCTATACGAGGGAGCAGTACTTC | CASSPQGYTREQYF | - | TRBJ2-7 | TRBV4-3 | -
TGTGCCAGCAGCCAAGAAGGGCTAGCGGGAGTCCGACAGGAGCAGTTCTTC | CASSQEGLAGVRQEQFF | few | TRBJ2-1 | TRBV3-1 | TRBD2
TGCAGCGTTGATGGGGGTAGGAGGAACATTCAGTACTTC | CSVDGGRRNIQYF | - | TRBJ2-4 | TRBV29-1 | -
TGTGCCAGCAGCTTAGAAGGGCTTATGAACACTGAAGCTTTCTTT | CASSLEGLMNTEAFF | - | TRBJ1-1 | TRBV7-2 | -
TGTGCCAGCAGTTGGTTGACACCCCAAGAGACCCAGTACTTC | CASSWLTPQETQYF | - | TRBJ2-5 | TRBV28 | -
TGTGCCAGCAACCAACAGGGATCAGGGGAGCAGCCCCAGCATTTT | CASNQQGSGEQPQHF | - | TRBJ1-5 | TRBV12-3/TRBV12-4 | -
TGTGCCAGCAGTACCTTTGGACAGGGGATCGGGGAGCTGTTTTTT | CASSTFGQGIGELFF | - | TRBJ2-2 | TRBV12-3/TRBV12-4 | TRBD1
TGCAGCATCTGGGTAAGGAACACTGAAGCTTTCTTT | CSIWVRNTEAFF | - | TRBJ1-1 | TRBV29-1 | -
TGTGCCAGCAGCGTCACAAGGGGACTCAAAGAGACCCAGTACTTC | CASSVTRGLKETQYF | - | TRBJ2-5 | TRBV9 | -
TGCAGTGCTAGAGGGCCGAGCCGCGAGCAGTACTTC | CSARGPSREQYF | - | TRBJ2-7 | TRBV20-1 | -
TGCGCCAGCAGCTCGGATATAAGAGGAGAGACCCAGTACTTC | CASSSDIRGETQYF | few | TRBJ2-5 | TRBV5-1 | -
TGCAGCGTGACTAGCGGGGGGAGCGAGCAGTACTTC | CSVTSGGSEQYF | - | TRBJ2-7 | TRBV29-1 | TRBD2
TGTGCCAGCAGCTTAGGGAGTACAGGGTTAGAGACCCAGTACTTC | CASSLGSTGLETQYF | once | TRBJ2-5 | TRBV7-3 | -